This TCR beta chain was profiled in a study of cytomegalovirus exposure and HLA in healthy donors (TCRdb year 2017). About the study as a whole: An earlier analysis of roughly 500 of the donors reported about 290 Gb of sequence data and roughly 100 million unique TCR beta sequences from some 180 million T cells. Roughly 310 gigabases of sequencing data and approximately 80 million unique TCR sequences were included in an early release covering roughly 700 HLA-typed donors. The genetic ancestry cluster associated with self-reported Caucasian donors included 81% of the roughly 410 genotyped donors. The aim of the study was to test whether cataloging public T cell receptors could identify signatures of past pathogen exposure. The study profiled the T cell repertoires of about 640 subjects by immunosequencing and related them to cytomegalovirus serostatus. Along with the roughly 700-subject first cohort, a separate validation cohort of over a hundred different subjects was used. The study combined high-throughput TCR immunosequencing, statistical association of individual TCRs with disease status, and machine learning to predict cytomegalovirus infection status. To study patterns of TCR occurrence, a later analysis re-analyzed previously published TCR beta repertoires from 500 to 850 donors and added high-resolution HLA genotyping. Rather than using new phenotypic data, the later analysis identified candidate immune exposures from TCR beta sequences and from how often those sequences occurred across donors. In an earlier analysis of about 590 of the donors, high-throughput TCR beta sequencing was used to judge whether each TCR beta V gene segment behaved as functional or pseudogenic. Donor age, sex, ethnicity and CMV serostatus were collected together with the repertoire data. In a later genetic analysis, genome-wide SNP genotypes for about 65% of the 666 donors were used, and that subset was treated as a discovery cohort. All discovery cohort repertoires had been generated using a single sequencing platform. HLA typing included class I and class II loci at four-digit resolution. Typing coverage differed by locus: A, B, C, DRB1 and DQB1 were typed in about 629-640 donors, DQA1 in about 550, DPA1 in around 610, and DPB1 in around 490. Roughly five DR-DQ haplotypes were handled as single units for association and clustering, since linkage in the cohort was strong. Among 300 to 450 genotyped donors of the cohort, an average of roughly 240,000 unique TCR beta nucleotide sequences were sequenced per donor, around a sixth of them non-productive. The research as a whole found: In a later analysis, TCR association rates were found to vary across HLA loci, with the most associated TCRs seen for DRB1 alleles and the fewest for HLA-C alleles. Broadly in line with IMGT annotations, most TCR beta V segments showed up in productive rearrangements about 87% or about 30% of the time in an earlier analysis of 587 of the donors. The earlier analysis of about 600 of the donors excluded over 15 rarely observed V segments, including chromosome 9 orphons, because counts were too low. The study gave a list of about 150 TCR beta chains associated with cytomegalovirus. A cluster of highly shared sequence variants was judged likely to represent a technical artifact of the sequencing pipeline. A further reported finding was that TCR beta sequences accurately predicted the HLA-A and HLA-B alleles for most subjects in the first cohort. V-gene and J-gene trimming of TCR beta chains was associated with a missense DCLRE1C variant in a later genetic analysis, and the association was replicated in an independent cohort. A later analysis found that most CMV-associated TCR beta chains appeared HLA-restricted, with HLA associations seemingly driven largely by CMV exposure. According to a later genetic analysis, donors in an Asian-associated ancestry cluster had fewer N-insertions in productive TCRs than the approximately 650-donor mean. In a later analysis, HLA-associated TCR beta chains showed more clonal expansion and lower generation probabilities than non-associated chains that were equally common. Because HLA typing was missing for some donors at each locus, association tests included only the typed subset. In a later analysis, some 18,000 TCR beta sequences were associated with specific HLA alleles at a false discovery rate of 0.05. The only immune exposure information available for the cohort was CMV serostatus. A few of the identified cytomegalovirus-associated TCR beta chains were confirmed in vitro to be specific for cytomegalovirus antigens. In a later analysis, several top co-occurrence clusters were reported to appear linked to parvovirus B19, influenza, CMV and Epstein-Barr virus. Cytomegalovirus status was reported to be diagnosed by the classifier with high specificity and sensitivity in both the original and validation cohorts. Strong co-occurrence of HLA alleles, especially DR and DQ, made assigning TCR associations to individual alleles difficult. Linkage disequilibrium might explain the correlated functional status among segregating V segments, but an unknown experimental factor could not be ruled out. Across donors, most TCR sequences were observed very rarely, whereas some public TCRs were present in many individuals. The cohort was sequenced for TCR beta chains only, and without alpha or paired-chain data the features that could be detected were limited. Roughly uniform sequencing depth across donors was assumed in presence/absence analyses, although this assumption may not hold. The authors suggested that the approach could potentially be generalized to other disease states and immunological phenotypes.

As concerns this clone: Its cognate antigen has yet to be identified.

The library was obtained by the immunoSEQ multiplex PCR assay. For the multiplex PCR, a mixture combining 60 forward primers for TCR Vbeta segments and 13 reverse primers for TCR Jbeta segments was used. Amplification of the CDR3 region of rearranged TCR beta genes was performed with a multiplex PCR assay on genomic DNA. The Illumina HiSeq System was used to sequence the amplified TCR beta libraries as 87-base-pair reads. The paper's processing steps were these. A later analysis counted about 80 million unique TCR beta chains across the 700 or so repertoires, and 10 million to 11 million of these chains were shared by at least two donors. To remove PCR and sequencing errors, raw reads were error-corrected and collapsed into unique sequences using a nearest-neighbor algorithm that merged closely related sequences. CDR3 sequences were aligned to IMGT reference sequences to assign V, D and J gene segments. Each retained sequence needed at least a six-nucleotide match to both a V gene segment and a J gene segment. A rearrangement was called productive if the CDR3 had no stop codons and remained in frame with V and J, and every other rearrangement was called non-productive. CDR3 was defined by IMGT convention, running from the second conserved V-encoded cysteine to the conserved J-encoded phenylalanine. Sequences without an unambiguous match to a single V gene segment were excluded from the earlier analysis of several hundred of the donors. In an earlier analysis of 587 of the donors, a V segment was called functional when productive rearrangements were above 56.7%, and segregating when the standard deviation between donors exceeded 5%. A statistical classification framework was built to diagnose cytomegalovirus status from the catalog of TCR beta chain sequences. A later analysis assigned V and J genes by comparing TCR nucleotide sequences with IMGT/GENE-DB human TR gene sequences. A later analysis assigned CDR3 sequences and most-parsimonious VDJ recombination scenarios with the TCRdist pipeline. In a later analysis, every TCR beta chain was defined by the combination of its CDR3 amino acid sequence and its V-gene family, and reads without a unique V-gene family were dropped. As a way to deal with suspected cross-contamination and a sequencing artifact, a later analysis dropped 592 nucleotide sequences that were highly shared and had low generation probability. For each public chain, a later analysis derived a clonal expansion index from normalized ranks of inferred template counts within each repertoire. Generation probabilities in a later analysis came from a VDJ recombination model fitted to out-of-frame rearrangements, and those results were checked against IGoR. Hypergeometric tests were used in a later analysis to score TCR-TCR, TCR-HLA and TCR-CMV co-occurrence, with a repertoire-size bias correction applied to the TCR pairs. A later analysis estimated false discovery rates by permuting HLA or CMV assignments 20 times. In a later analysis, co-occurring TCRs were grouped using DBSCAN, with TCRdist sequence similarity added in when clustering inside HLA-allele-positive subsets. For co-occurrence clustering, repertoires with fewer than 30,000 or more than 120,000 public chains were excluded, along with five repertoires with anomalous nucleotide sharing. The immuneACCESS repertoire file appears here via TCRdb, limited to in-frame rearrangements. These files lack a portion of the clones; in checked studies, under half of the deficit traces to unresolved V genes, and the cause of the others is not known. V and J calls and clone size are given by that table; D and trimming were obtained from the DNA. This sample's table contains about 120,000 clones. The ten largest clones represent 3.7% of the sample.

The cohort comprised hundreds of healthy bone marrow donors. All cohort members were sampled while nominally healthy, although unrecorded immune exposures were likely present. The donor tested CMV seronegative, placing the donor among the 300 to 450 seronegative members of the cohort. Each donor provided a peripheral blood sample, and peripheral blood mononuclear cells were used for TCR beta sequencing. Genomic DNA extraction from the blood cell samples was performed with the Qiagen DNeasy Blood Extraction Kit. This receptor was taken from a man aged 25 to 45 in good health and CMV-seronegative. The sequencing input was PBMCs.

The CDR3 is CASSSGTGTDTQYF. The sequence in DNA is TGCGCCAGCAGCTCCGGGACAGGGACAGATACGCAGTATTTT. The rearrangement joined TRBV5-1 to TRBJ2-3; a stretch of 9 junction bases matches TRBD1. The CDR1 and CDR2 encoded by the germline V gene are SGHRS and YFSETQ. Clipping removes 3 bases from V and 3 bases from J, with 2 as the unmatched junction base count. From the cysteine through the phenylalanine, the CDR3 covers 14 amino acids. Just the 42-base CDR3 DNA is kept, in frame starting at base 1.